This TCR beta chain was sequenced during a study of Ad26.COV2.S vaccination and SARS-CoV-2 variants. Study in general: The study gave Ad26.COV2.S intramuscularly, once or twice 56 days apart.

V was clipped by 5 bases and J by 8 bases, with 18 bases between them. Germline loops: CDR1 LNHDA, CDR2 SQIVND (reference sequence). CDR3 length: 14 amino acids. The treatment: roughly 19 received Ad26.COV2.S at low or high dose, single or two shots; about 5 received placebo; per-sample allocation not given. The study sampled participants on day 63 after the first vaccine or placebo injection. TCRdb keeps only in-frame clones here, not all; method: immunoSEQ multiplex PCR. The sample holds 400,000 to 500,000 clones, approximately 88% seen once. This clonotype originated in a person aged 18-60 years who received the Ad26.COV2.S COVID-19 vaccine or a placebo. This chain links TRBV19 with TRBJ1-2; the D gene is possibly TRBD1 (5 bases). The specimen comprised peripheral blood, sampled in a trial of Ad26.COV2.S vaccine versus placebo. The CDR3 nucleotides are TGTGCCAGTAGTTCCCACCGGAGGGGAGGCGGCTACACCTTC. Translation: CASSSHRRGGGYTF. The full variable domain, with the rest looked up from reference TRBV19 and TRBJ1-2, is DGGITQSPKYLFRKEGQNVTLSCEQNLNHDAMYWYRQDPGQGLRLIYYSQIVNDFQKGDIAEGYSVSREKKESFPLTVTSAQKNPTAFYLCASSSHRRGGGYTFGSGTRLTVV.